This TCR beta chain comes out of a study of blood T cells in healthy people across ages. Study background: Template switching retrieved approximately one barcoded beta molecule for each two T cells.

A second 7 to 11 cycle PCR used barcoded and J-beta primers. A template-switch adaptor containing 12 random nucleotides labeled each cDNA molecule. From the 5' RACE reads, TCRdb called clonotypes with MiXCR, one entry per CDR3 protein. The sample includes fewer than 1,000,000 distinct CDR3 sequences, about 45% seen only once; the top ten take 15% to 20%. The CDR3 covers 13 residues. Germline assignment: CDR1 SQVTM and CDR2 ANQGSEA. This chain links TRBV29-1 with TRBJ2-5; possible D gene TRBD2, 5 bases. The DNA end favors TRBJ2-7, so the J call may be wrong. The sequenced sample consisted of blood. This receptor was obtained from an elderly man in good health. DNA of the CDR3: TGCAGCGTTACCCGGGGTAGCCTCCCCGAGCAGTACTTC. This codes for CSVTRGSLPEQYF.